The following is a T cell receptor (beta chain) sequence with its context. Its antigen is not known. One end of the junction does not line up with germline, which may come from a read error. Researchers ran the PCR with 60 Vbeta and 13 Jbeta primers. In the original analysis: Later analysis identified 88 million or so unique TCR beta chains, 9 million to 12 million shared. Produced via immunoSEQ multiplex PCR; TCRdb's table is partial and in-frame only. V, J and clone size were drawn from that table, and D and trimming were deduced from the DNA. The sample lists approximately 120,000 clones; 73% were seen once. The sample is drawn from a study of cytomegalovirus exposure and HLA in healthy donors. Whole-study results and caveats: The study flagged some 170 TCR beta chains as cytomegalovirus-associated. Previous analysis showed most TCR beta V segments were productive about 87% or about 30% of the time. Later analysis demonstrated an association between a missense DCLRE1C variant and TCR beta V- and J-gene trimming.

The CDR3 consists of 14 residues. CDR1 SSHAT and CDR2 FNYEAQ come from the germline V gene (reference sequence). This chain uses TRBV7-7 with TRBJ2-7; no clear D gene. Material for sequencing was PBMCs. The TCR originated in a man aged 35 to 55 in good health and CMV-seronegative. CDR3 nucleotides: TGTGCTAGCAGCTTAAGCCCGAGCTCCTACGAGCAGTACTTC. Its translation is CASSLSPSSYEQYF.